This TCR beta chain was sequenced in a study of blood T cells in healthy people across ages. Study-wide results and caveats: Long-lived donors had more naive CD4+ cells and higher diversity than aged donors.

As to this clonotype: The target antigen is unknown.

This CDR3 spans 17 amino acids. CDR1 and CDR2 (germline): MGHRA, YSYEKL. V shed 2 bases, J shed 6 bases, and the junction held 9 bases outside the gene matches. For the second PCR, which ran for about 6 to 11 cycles, a sample-barcoded 5' primer and a J-beta primer mix were used. TCRdb passed the 5' RACE reads through MiXCR, listing each CDR3 protein once. The sample consists of 1 million or so distinct CDR3 sequences, roughly 45% of them appearing once. The genes are TRBV4-1 and TRBJ2-1; 11 bases line up with TRBD1. Sample: blood. The receptor's source is an older woman in good health. This chain's CDR3 is CASSQLVGTGGPNEQFF. The DNA for the CDR3 is TGCGCCAGCAGCCAACTGGTCGGGACAGGGGGTCCCAATGAGCAGTTCTTC.